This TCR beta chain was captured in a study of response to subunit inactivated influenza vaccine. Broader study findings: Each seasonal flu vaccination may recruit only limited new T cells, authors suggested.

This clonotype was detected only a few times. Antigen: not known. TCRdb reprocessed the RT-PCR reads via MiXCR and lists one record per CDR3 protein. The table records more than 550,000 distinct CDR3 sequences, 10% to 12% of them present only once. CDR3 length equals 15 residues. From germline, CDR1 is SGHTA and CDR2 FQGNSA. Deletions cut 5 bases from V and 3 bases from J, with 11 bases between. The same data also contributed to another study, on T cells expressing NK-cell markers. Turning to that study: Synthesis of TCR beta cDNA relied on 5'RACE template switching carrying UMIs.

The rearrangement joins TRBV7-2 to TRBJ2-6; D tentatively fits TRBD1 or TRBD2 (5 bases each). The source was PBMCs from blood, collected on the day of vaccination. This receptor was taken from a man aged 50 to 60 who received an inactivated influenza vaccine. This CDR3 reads CASSIGTHGANVLTF. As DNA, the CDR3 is TGTGCCAGCAGCATCGGGACCCATGGGGCCAACGTCCTGACTTTC.